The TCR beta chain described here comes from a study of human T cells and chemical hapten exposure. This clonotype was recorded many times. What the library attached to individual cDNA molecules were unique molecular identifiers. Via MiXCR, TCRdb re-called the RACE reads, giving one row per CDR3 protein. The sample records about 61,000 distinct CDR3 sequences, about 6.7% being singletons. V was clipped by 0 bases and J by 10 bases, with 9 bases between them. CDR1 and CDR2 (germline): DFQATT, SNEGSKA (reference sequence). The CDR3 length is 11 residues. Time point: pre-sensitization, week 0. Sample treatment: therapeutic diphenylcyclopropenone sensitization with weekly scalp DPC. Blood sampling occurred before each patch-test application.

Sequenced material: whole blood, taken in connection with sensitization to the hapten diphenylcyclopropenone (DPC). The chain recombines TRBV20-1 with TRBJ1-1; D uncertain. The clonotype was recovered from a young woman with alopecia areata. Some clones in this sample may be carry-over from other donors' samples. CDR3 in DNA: TGCAGTGCTAGAGATCTGGCGCGAGCTTTCTTT. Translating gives CSARDLARAFF.